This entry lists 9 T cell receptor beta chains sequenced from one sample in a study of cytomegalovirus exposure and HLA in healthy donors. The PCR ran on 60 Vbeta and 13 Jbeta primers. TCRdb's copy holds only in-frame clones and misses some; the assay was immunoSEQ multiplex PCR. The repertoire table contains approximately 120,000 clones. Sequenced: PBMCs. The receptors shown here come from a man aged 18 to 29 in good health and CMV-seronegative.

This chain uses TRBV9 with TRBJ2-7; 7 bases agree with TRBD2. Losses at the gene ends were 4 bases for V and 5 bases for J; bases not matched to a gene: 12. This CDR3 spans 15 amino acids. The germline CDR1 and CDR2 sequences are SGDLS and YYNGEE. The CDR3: CASSSTSAPTHEQYF. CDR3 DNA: TGTGCCAGCAGCTCCACTAGCGCCCCAACACACGAGCAGTACTTC.

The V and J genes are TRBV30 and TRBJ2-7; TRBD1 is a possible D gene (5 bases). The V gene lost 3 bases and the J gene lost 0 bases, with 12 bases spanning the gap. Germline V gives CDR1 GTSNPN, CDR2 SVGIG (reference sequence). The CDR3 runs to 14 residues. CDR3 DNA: TGTGCCTGGAGAGGGGCCGTAAGCTCCTACGAGCAGTACTTC. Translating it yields CAWRGAVSSYEQYF. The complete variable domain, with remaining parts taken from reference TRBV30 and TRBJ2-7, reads SQTIHQWPATLVQPVGSPLSLECTVEGTSNPNLYWYRQAAGRGLQLLFYSVGIGQISSEVPQNLSASRPQDRQFILSSKKLLLSDSGFYLCAWRGAVSSYEQYFGPGTRLTVT.

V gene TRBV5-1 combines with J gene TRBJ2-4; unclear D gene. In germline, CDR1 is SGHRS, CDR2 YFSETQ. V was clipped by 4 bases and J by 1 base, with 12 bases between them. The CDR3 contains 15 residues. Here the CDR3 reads CASSPTILAKNIQYF. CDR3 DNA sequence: TGCGCCAGCAGCCCCACTATCCTCGCCAAAAACATTCAGTACTTC.

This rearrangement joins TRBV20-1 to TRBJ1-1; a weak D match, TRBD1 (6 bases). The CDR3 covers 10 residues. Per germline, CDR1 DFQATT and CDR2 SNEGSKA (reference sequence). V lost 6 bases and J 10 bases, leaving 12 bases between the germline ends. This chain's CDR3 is CSALGQRAFF. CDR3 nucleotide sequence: TGCAGTGCCCTTGGACAGAGAGCTTTCTTT.

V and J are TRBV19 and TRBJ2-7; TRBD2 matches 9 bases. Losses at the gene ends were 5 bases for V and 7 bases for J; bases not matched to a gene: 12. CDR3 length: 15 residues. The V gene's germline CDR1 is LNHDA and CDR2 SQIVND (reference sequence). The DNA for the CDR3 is TGTGCCAGTAGTCCCCGGGGCGGGGGGGCGAGGGAGCAGTACTTC. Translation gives CASSPRGGGAREQYF. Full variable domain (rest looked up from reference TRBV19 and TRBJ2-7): DGGITQSPKYLFRKEGQNVTLSCEQNLNHDAMYWYRQDPGQGLRLIYYSQIVNDFQKGDIAEGYSVSREKKESFPLTVTSAQKNPTAFYLCASSPRGGGAREQYFGPGTRLTVT.

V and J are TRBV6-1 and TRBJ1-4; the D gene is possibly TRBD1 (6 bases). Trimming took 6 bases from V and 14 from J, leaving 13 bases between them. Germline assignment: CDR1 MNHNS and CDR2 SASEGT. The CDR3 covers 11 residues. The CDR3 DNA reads TGTGCCAGCAGAATACAGGGTTGGCTGTTTTTT. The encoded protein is CASRIQGWLFF.

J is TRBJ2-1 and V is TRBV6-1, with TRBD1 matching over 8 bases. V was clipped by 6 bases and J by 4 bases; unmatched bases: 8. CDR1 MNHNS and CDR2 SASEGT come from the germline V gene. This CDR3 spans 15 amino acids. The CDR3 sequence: CASRVDRGPYNEQFF. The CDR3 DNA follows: TGTGCCAGCAGAGTTGACAGGGGTCCTTACAATGAGCAGTTCTTC.

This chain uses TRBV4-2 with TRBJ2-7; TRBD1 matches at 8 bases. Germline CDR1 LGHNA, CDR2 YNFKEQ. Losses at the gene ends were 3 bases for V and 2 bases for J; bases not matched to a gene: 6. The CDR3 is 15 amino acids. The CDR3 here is CASSQKGQEPYEQYF. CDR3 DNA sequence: TGTGCCAGCAGCCAGAAGGGACAGGAACCCTACGAGCAGTACTTC.

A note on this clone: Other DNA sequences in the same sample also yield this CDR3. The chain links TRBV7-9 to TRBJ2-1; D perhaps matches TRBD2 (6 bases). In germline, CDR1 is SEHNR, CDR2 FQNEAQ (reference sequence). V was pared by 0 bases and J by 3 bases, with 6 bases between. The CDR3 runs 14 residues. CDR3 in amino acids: CASSLAGSYNEQFF. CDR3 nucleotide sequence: TGTGCCAGCAGCTTAGCCGGGAGCTACAATGAGCAGTTCTTC.